The present entry profiles one T cell receptor (beta chain) with its context. By frequency, this clonotype is medium-sized (0.01 to 0.1%), with no count recorded. Its antigen is still unknown. The data were taken from a study of T cell clusters in autoimmune cytopenias (dated by TCRdb to between 2018 and 2021). Regarding the complete study: The median TRB sequencing depth was approximately 50,000 reads per sample, and the median number of distinct TRB clonotypes was roughly 2,200 per sample. Peripheral blood TRB and IGH repertoires were sequenced in autoimmune cytopenia patients at active disease and during treatment follow-up, alongside healthy, CLL and autoimmune hepatitis controls. The study was designed to test whether a disease-specific immune repertoire signature usable as a blood-based biomarker is carried by autoimmune cytopenia patients.

What the work shows at the level of the full study, not this receptor alone: The T cell clusters were defined in silico only, and their functional role remained to be validated experimentally. GLIPH suggested that primary autoimmune cytopenia patients lacked physiological T cell clusters: 40 to 60 clusters were exclusive to healthy donors versus 17 exclusive to patients. The cluster-lack signature was not seen for secondary cytopenia versus CLL, apparently masked by the dominant lymphoma-associated repertoire. Healthy donors showed approximately 3-fold more exclusive TRB clusters than active autoimmune hepatitis patients, consistent with an autoimmunity-wide signature. TRB repertoire shifts, with less even repertoires in secondary cytopenia and CLL, mostly reflected lymphoma bias rather than autoimmunity.

Each sample's TRB amplification started from 200 to 300 ng of peripheral blood genomic DNA, which corresponds to tens of thousands of genome equivalents. TRB rearrangements were amplified by multiplex PCR using a touch-down protocol with TRB-A and TRB-B primer pools mixed in one tube. Illumina adapters and sample indices were added to the amplicons through two consecutive PCR reactions using Phusion HS II polymerase. The amplicons were purified from gel with the NucleoSpin Gel and PCR Clean-up kit, after which the amplicons were quantified by Qubit and checked for quality on an Agilent 2100 Bioanalyzer. Libraries were sequenced on an Illumina MiSeq using 600-cycle, single-indexed, paired-end runs. The paper's data handling went like this. MiXCR version 2.1.12, together with the default MiXCR reference library, was used to align and assemble the TRB reads. A clone was defined by each unique CDR3 nucleotide sequence, and analysis was restricted to productive sequences with at least two reads. To assess repertoire diversity, an R script computed alpha-parameterized diversity profiles (alpha 0 to 5), which included the Shannon (alpha 1) and Simpson (alpha 2) indices. The tcR package was used to compute combinatorial TRB VJ usage, and cohorts were compared on this usage by principal component analysis with ade4. GLIPH clustering of TCRbeta CDR3s was carried out on cohort pairs matched by age and read depth, and cluster frequencies were compared by Wilcoxon test. TCRdb reprocessed the reads into one record per CDR3 protein sequence, lacking DNA. The V and J calls follow TCRdb's processing rather than the paper's. This specimen's table enumerates under 7,500 distinct CDR3 sequences. Together, the top ten hold 25% of the sample.

The sample comprised peripheral blood. This sequence was found in a human donor with an autoimmune cytopenia or autoimmune hepatitis (not recorded which).

The CDR3 region has the sequence CASSRLAGIYEQYF. The chain couples TRBV27 to TRBJ2-7; TCRdb designates TRBD2, a call that cannot be tested without DNA. The CDR3, cysteine through phenylalanine, is 14 amino acids long. This entry has no DNA. From the germline V gene (reference sequence), CDR1 is MNHEY and CDR2 is SMNVEV.